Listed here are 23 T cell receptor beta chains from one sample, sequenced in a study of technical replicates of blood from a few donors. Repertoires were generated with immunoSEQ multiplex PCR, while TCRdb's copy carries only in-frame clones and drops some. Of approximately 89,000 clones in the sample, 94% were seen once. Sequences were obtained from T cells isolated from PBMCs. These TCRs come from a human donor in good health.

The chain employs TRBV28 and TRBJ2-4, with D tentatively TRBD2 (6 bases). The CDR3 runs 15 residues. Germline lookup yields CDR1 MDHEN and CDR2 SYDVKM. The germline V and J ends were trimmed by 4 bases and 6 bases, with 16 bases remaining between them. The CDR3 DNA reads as TGTGCCAGCAGTTCCATTCGGGAGTTGGGAAACATTCAGTACTTC. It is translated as CASSSIRELGNIQYF.

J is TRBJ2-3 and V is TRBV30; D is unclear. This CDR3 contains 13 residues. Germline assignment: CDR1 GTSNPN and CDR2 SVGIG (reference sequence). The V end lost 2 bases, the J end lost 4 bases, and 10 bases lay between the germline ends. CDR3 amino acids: CAWSISSADTQYF. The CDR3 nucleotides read TGTGCCTGGAGTATTAGTAGTGCAGATACGCAGTATTTT.

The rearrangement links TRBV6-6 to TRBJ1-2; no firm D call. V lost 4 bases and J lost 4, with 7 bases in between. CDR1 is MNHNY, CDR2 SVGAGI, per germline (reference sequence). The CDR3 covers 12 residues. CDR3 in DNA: TGTGCCAGCAGTTTAGAGTTCTATGGCTACACCTTC. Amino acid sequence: CASSLEFYGYTF.

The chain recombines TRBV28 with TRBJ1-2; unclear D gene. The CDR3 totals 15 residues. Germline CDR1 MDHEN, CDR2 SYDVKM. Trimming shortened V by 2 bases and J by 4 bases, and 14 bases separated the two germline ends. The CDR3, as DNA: TGTGCCAGCAGTTTAGCAGAAGATCGCCTCTATGGCTACACCTTC. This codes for CASSLAEDRLYGYTF.

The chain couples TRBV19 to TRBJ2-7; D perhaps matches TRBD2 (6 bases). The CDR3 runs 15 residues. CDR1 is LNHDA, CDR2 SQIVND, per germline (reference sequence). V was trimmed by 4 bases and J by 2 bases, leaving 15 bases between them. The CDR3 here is CASSTRLETTYEQYF. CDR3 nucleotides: TGTGCCAGTAGTACCAGACTAGAGACGACCTACGAGCAGTACTTC.

The CDR3 here is CAISESGGARDNEQFF. The CDR3 region has the DNA TGTGCCATCAGTGAGTCTGGGGGGGCCAGGGACAATGAGCAGTTCTTC. The genes are TRBV10-3 and TRBJ2-1; TRBD2 is a possible D gene (7 bases). This CDR3 region has 16 residues. Germline V gives CDR1 ENHRY, CDR2 SYGVKD. With 0 bases removed from V and 5 bases from J, the gap between germline ends came to 14 bases.

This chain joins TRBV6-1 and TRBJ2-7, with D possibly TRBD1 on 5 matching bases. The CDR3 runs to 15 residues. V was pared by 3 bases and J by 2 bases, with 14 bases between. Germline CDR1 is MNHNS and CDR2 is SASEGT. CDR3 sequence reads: CASSEVGHSAYEQYF. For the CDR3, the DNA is TGTGCCAGCAGTGAGGTTGGACATTCGGCCTACGAGCAGTACTTC.

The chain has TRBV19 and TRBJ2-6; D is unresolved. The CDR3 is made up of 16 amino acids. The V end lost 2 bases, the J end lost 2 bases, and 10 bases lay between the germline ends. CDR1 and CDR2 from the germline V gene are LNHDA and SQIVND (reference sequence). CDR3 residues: CASSIYLDTGANVLTF. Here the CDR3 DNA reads TGTGCCAGTAGTATATACCTAGATACTGGGGCCAACGTCCTGACTTTC.

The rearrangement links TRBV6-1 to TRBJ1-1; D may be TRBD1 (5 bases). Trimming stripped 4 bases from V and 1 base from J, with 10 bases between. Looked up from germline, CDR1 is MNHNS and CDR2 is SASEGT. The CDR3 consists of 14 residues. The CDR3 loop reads CASSGRGGNTEAFF. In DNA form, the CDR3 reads TGTGCCAGCAGTGGAAGGGGCGGGAACACTGAAGCTTTCTTT.

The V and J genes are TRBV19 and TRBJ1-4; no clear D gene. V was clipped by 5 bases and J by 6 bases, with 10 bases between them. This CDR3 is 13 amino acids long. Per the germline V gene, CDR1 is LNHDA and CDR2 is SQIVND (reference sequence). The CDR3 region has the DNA TGTGCCAGTAGTGCGGGGTGGTATGAAAAACTGTTTTTT. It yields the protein CASSAGWYEKLFF.

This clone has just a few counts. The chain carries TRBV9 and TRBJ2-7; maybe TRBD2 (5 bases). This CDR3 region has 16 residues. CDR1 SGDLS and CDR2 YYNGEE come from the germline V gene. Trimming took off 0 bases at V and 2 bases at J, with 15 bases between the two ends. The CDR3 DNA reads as TGTGCCAGCAGCGTAGCTGCTGGAGCGGATACCTACGAGCAGTACTTC. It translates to CASSVAAGADTYEQYF.

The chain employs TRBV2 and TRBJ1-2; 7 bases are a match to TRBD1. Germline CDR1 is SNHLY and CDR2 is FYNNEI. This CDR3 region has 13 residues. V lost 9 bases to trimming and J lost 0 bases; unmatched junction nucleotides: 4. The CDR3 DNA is TGTGCCAGGAGGACAGGACCTAACTATGGCTACACCTTC. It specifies CARRTGPNYGYTF.

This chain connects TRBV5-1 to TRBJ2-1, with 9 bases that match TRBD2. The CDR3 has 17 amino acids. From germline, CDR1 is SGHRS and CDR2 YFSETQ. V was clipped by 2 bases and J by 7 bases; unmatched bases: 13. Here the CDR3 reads CASSFRGREGKSNEQFF. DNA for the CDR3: TGCGCCAGCAGCTTCCGTGGGCGGGAGGGAAAAAGTAATGAGCAGTTCTTC.

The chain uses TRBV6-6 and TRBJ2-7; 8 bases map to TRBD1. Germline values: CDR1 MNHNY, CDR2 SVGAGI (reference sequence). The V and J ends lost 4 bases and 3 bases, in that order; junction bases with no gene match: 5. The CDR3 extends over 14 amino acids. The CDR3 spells CASSSQDRVYEQYF. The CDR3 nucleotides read TGTGCCAGCAGTTCCCAGGACAGGGTCTACGAGCAGTACTTC.

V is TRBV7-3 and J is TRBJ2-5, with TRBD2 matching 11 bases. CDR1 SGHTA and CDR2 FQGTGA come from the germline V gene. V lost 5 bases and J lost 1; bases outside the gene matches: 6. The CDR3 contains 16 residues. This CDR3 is CASSPRLAGFQETQYF. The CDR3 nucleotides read TGTGCCAGCAGCCCGCGACTAGCGGGATTCCAAGAGACCCAGTACTTC.

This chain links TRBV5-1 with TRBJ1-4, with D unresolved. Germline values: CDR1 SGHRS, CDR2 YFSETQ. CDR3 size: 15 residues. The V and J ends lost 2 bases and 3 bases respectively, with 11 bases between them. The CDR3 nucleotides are TGCGCCAGCAGCTTCTTCTCGCGGGCTAATGAAAAACTGTTTTTT. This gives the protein CASSFFSRANEKLFF.

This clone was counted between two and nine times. The CDR3 sequence: CASSHSRDYNEQFF. DNA for the CDR3: TGTGCCAGCAGCCATTCCAGGGACTACAATGAGCAGTTCTTC. The gene calls are TRBV7-2 and TRBJ2-1; a possible D gene is TRBD1 (5 bases). The ends were cut back, 5 bases at V and 3 bases at J, with 11 bases in the middle. CDR1 and CDR2 (germline): SGHTA, FQGNSA. The CDR3 runs to 14 residues.

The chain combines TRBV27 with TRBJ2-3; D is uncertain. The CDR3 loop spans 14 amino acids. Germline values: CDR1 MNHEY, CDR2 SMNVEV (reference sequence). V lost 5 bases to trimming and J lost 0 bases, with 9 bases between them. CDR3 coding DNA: TGTGCCAGCAGTAGAGGATCTAGCACAGATACGCAGTATTTT. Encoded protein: CASSRGSSTDTQYF.

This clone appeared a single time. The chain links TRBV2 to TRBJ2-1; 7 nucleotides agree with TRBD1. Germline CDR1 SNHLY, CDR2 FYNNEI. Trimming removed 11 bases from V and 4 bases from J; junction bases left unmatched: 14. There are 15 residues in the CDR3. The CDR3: CAGEANRGGYNEQFF. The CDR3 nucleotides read TGTGCCGGCGAAGCGAACAGGGGTGGGTACAATGAGCAGTTCTTC.

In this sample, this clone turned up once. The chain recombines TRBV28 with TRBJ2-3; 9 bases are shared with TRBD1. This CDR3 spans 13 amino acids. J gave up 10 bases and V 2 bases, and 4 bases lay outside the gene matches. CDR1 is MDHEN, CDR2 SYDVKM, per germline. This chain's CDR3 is CASSLGTGMSQYF. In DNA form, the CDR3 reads TGTGCCAGCAGTTTAGGGACAGGGATGTCGCAGTATTTT.

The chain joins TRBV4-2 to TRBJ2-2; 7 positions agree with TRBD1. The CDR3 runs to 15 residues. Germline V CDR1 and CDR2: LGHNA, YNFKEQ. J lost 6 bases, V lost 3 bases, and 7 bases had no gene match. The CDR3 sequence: CASSHDRDYAGELFF. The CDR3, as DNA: TGTGCCAGCAGCCACGACAGGGATTATGCCGGGGAGCTGTTTTTT.

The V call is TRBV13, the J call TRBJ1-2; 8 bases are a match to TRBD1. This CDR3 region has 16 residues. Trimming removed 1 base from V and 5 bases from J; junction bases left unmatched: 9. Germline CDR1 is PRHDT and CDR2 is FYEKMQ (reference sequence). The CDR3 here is CASSLDRTGQGYGYTF. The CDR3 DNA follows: TGTGCCAGCAGCTTAGACCGGACAGGGCAAGGATATGGCTACACCTTC.

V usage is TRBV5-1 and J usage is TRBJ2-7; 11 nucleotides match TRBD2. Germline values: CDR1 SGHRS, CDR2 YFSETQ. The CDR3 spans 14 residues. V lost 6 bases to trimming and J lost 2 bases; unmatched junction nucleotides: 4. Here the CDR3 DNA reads TGCGCCAGCACACTAGCGGGGGCTACCTACGAGCAGTACTTC. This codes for CASTLAGATYEQYF.